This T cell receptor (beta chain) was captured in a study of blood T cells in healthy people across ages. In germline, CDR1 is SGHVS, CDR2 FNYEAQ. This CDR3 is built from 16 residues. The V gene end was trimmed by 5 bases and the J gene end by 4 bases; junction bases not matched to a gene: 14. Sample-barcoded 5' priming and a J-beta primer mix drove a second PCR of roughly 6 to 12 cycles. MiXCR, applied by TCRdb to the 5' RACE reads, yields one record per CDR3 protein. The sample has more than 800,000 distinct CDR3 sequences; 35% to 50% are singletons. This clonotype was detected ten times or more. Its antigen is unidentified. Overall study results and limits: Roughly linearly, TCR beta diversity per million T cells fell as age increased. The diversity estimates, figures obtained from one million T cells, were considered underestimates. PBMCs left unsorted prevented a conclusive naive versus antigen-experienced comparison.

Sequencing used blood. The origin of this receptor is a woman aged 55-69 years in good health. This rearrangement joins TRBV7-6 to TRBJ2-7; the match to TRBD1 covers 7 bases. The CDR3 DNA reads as TGTGCCAGCAGCCTCGCCTCCGGGACAGCGGCTTACGAGCAGTACTTC. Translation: CASSLASGTAAYEQYF.